The next 28 T cell receptor beta chains were all read from a single sample in a study of T cells in Graves' hyperthyroidism and ophthalmopathy. Amplification yielded TCR beta CDR3 regions, with RNA transcripts as the source. The HTBI primer set served for first-round RT-PCR of the TCR CDR3. A single record per CDR3 protein comes from TCRdb applying MiXCR to the multiplex PCR reads. Of fewer than 900,000 distinct CDR3 sequences in the sample, roughly 15% were seen once. The sequenced material came from blood. These receptor sequences come from a man younger than 35 with Graves' hyperthyroidism.

This clonotype was counted at least ten times. The chain uses TRBV28 and TRBJ1-1; 10 nucleotides align to TRBD1. The CDR3 has 14 residues. Germline V gene data show CDR1 as MDHEN and CDR2 as SYDVKM. J lost 10 bases, V lost 9 bases, and 14 bases had no gene match. CDR3: CASHGGTGEARAFF. Here the CDR3 DNA reads TGTGCCAGTCATGGGGGGACAGGGGAGGCTCGAGCTTTCTTT. Looking up the rest from reference TRBV28 and TRBJ1-1 gives the full variable domain: DVKVTQSSRYLVKRTGEKVFLECVQDMDHENMFWYRQDPGLGLRLIYFSYDVKMKEKGDIPEGYSVSREKKERFSLILESASTNQTSMYLCASHGGTGEARAFFGQGTRLTVV.

This sequence joins TRBV28 and TRBJ2-7, with TRBD1 matching over 10 bases. Per germline, CDR1 MDHEN and CDR2 SYDVKM. The trim removed 6 bases at V and 8 bases at J, leaving 7 bases unmatched. The CDR3 sequence is 13 residues long. The CDR3 coding sequence is TGTGCCAGCAGATCCGGGACAGGGGAGAAGCAGTACTTC. Amino acid sequence: CASRSGTGEKQYF. The variable domain in full, with the rest retrieved from reference TRBV28 and TRBJ2-7, is DVKVTQSSRYLVKRTGEKVFLECVQDMDHENMFWYRQDPGLGLRLIYFSYDVKMKEKGDIPEGYSVSREKKERFSLILESASTNQTSMYLCASRSGTGEKQYFGPGTRLTVT.

This clonotype was seen a few times. The J gene is TRBJ2-1, the V gene TRBV6-6; D gene unclear. The CDR3 runs to 16 residues. V lost 2 bases, J lost 4 bases, and 15 bases lay in between. Per the germline V gene, CDR1 is MNHNY and CDR2 is SVGAGI (reference sequence). CDR3 nucleotides: TGTGCCAGCAGTTACCGGACCGTAAACGCGTACAATGAGCAGTTCTTC. Translated, it gives CASSYRTVNAYNEQFF.

This clonotype was recorded once. The rearrangement joins TRBV27 to TRBJ1-6; TRBD1 agrees at 8 bases. J was trimmed by 14 bases and V by 6 bases; bases with no gene match: 15. The CDR3 is 15 amino acids. CDR1 and CDR2 (germline): MNHEY, SMNVEV (reference sequence). This CDR3 is CASSADRGLRRSLHF. The DNA of the CDR3 is TGTGCCAGCAGCGCAGACAGGGGCCTCCGTAGGTCCCTCCACTTT.

In its sample, this clonotype was seen a few times. This chain uses TRBV11-3 with TRBJ2-5; a weak D match, TRBD1 (5 bases). V lost 3 bases to trimming and J lost 2 bases, with 13 bases between them. Germline assignment: CDR1 SGHNT and CDR2 YENEEA. The CDR3 extends over 15 amino acids. The CDR3: CASSFPPDSQETQYF. The CDR3 DNA reads as TGTGCCAGCAGCTTCCCCCCTGACAGTCAAGAGACCCAGTACTTC. Supplemented by reference TRBV11-3 and TRBJ2-5, the full variable domain reads EAGVVQSPRYKIIEKKQPVAFWCNPISGHNTLYWYLQNLGQGPELLIRYENEEAVDDSQLPKDRFSAERLKGVDSTLKIQPAELGDSAVYLCASSFPPDSQETQYFGPGTRLLVL.

This clonotype was seen ten or more times. The rearrangement joins TRBV28 to TRBJ2-5; no clear D gene. The V and J ends lost 7 bases and 1 base respectively, with 7 bases between them. Germline V lookup: CDR1 MDHEN, CDR2 SYDVKM. The length of the CDR3 is 12 residues. The CDR3 coding sequence is TGTGCCAGCACCTCGATCCAAGAGACCCAGTACTTC. It yields the protein CASTSIQETQYF.

In this sample, this clonotype turned up many times. The V and J genes are TRBV2 and TRBJ2-7, with D possibly TRBD2 on 5 matching bases. This CDR3 comprises 12 residues. The V gene's germline CDR1 is SNHLY and CDR2 FYNNEI. Trimming pared 8 bases from V and 3 bases from J, leaving 11 bases between. This CDR3 is CASDEGVYEQYF. In DNA, the CDR3 is TGTGCCAGCGACGAGGGCGTCTACGAGCAGTACTTC.

The sample holds a few counts of this clonotype. The CDR3 here is CASSQELKEETQYF. As DNA, the CDR3 is TGCGCCAGCAGCCAAGAACTCAAGGAAGAGACCCAGTACTTC. The V gene is TRBV4-3, the J gene TRBJ2-5; D is ambiguous. With 0 bases removed from V and 3 bases from J, the gap between germline ends came to 8 bases. Germline V lookup: CDR1 LGHNA, CDR2 YSLEER. This CDR3 comprises 14 residues.

This rearrangement joins TRBV3-1 to TRBJ2-7; tentatively, D is TRBD1 (6 bases). The CDR3 totals 13 residues. V lost 4 bases, J lost 4 bases, and 11 bases lay in between. Looked up from germline, CDR1 is LGHDT and CDR2 is YNNKEL (reference sequence). CDR3 bases: TGTGCCAGCAGCCGAAGCACAGGGTACGAGCAGTACTTC. Its protein is CASSRSTGYEQYF.

The chain employs TRBV10-1 and TRBJ2-2; no clear D gene. CDR1 and CDR2 from the germline V gene are WNHNN and SYGVQD (reference sequence). The CDR3 is 14 residues long. With 8 bases removed from V and 3 bases from J, the gap between germline ends came to 13 bases. Here the CDR3 DNA reads TGCGCCAGCGGTTCCAGCATGGACACCGGGGAGCTGTTTTTT. The encoded protein is CASGSSMDTGELFF.

In its sample, this clonotype was seen a few times. The chain has TRBV20-1 and TRBJ2-7; TRBD1 matches 9 bases. Germline V lookup: CDR1 DFQATT, CDR2 SNEGSKA (reference sequence). The CDR3 sequence is 13 residues long. The ends lost 5 bases at V and 4 bases at J; junction bases unmatched: 6. Written as DNA, the CDR3 is TGCAGTGCTTACAGGGGGCAAAGTTACGAGCAGTACTTC. This encodes CSAYRGQSYEQYF.

This clonotype was seen a few times. The chain combines TRBV7-2 with TRBJ2-1; 16 bases match TRBD2. The germline V gene encodes CDR1 SGHTA and CDR2 FQGNSA. Trimming took 5 bases from V and 8 from J; bases not matched to a gene: 3. The CDR3 runs to 15 residues. CDR3 sequence: CASSQGTSGRDEQFF. The CDR3 DNA reads TGTGCCAGCAGCCAAGGGACTAGCGGGAGGGATGAGCAGTTCTTC.

This clonotype appeared a few times. The chain couples TRBV29-1 to TRBJ1-1; D gene ambiguous. V lost 6 bases to trimming and J lost 6 bases, with 11 bases between them. Germline lookup yields CDR1 SQVTM and CDR2 ANQGSEA. The CDR3 runs 11 residues. CDR3 sequence (DNA): TGCAGCGTCCCGGAGGCATCTGAAGCTTTCTTT. Protein product: CSVPEASEAFF.

The chain combines TRBV6-1 with TRBJ2-7; TRBD1 matches at 8 bases. Germline V gene data show CDR1 as MNHNS and CDR2 as SASEGT. This CDR3 contains 13 residues. After removal of 6 bases from V and 5 bases from J, the junction contained 6 bases not matched to a gene. CDR3 DNA: TGTGCCAGCAGGACAGGGGTTTCCGACGAGCAGTACTTC. It translates to CASRTGVSDEQYF.

There are a few counts of this clonotype. Possible read error: a much larger clone is one base away. J is TRBJ2-5 and V is TRBV7-9, with unresolved D. Germline lookup yields CDR1 SEHNR and CDR2 FQNEAQ (reference sequence). Deletions cut 1 base from V and 2 bases from J, with 5 bases between. CDR3 length: 13 residues. CDR3 coding DNA: TGTGCCAGCAGCTTAGAGGAACAAGAGACCCAGTACTTC. It encodes CASSLEEQETQYF.

This chain links TRBV30 with TRBJ2-2; D unresolved. CDR1 and CDR2 from the germline V gene are GTSNPN and SVGIG (reference sequence). CDR3 size: 11 residues. With 1 base removed from V and 6 bases from J, the gap between germline ends came to 3 bases. DNA for the CDR3: TGTGCCTGGAGTGGAGCCGGGGAGCTGTTTTTT. This sequence encodes CAWSGAGELFF. Using reference TRBV30 and TRBJ2-2 for the parts outside the CDR3, the full variable domain is SQTIHQWPATLVQPVGSPLSLECTVEGTSNPNLYWYRQAAGRGLQLLFYSVGIGQISSEVPQNLSASRPQDRQFILSSKKLLLSDSGFYLCAWSGAGELFFGEGSRLTVL.

This rearrangement joins TRBV2 to TRBJ2-3, with 11 bases fitting TRBD2. Trimming took 4 bases from V and 2 from J; bases not matched to a gene: 5. The CDR3 runs 16 residues. Germline V CDR1 and CDR2: SNHLY, FYNNEI. CDR3 protein: CASSGGLAEPTDTQYF. The CDR3 coding sequence is TGTGCCAGCAGTGGGGGACTAGCGGAACCCACAGATACGCAGTATTTT.

This clonotype was recorded at least ten times. The chain combines TRBV5-1 with TRBJ2-3; D call uncertain. Germline CDR1 is SGHRS and CDR2 is YFSETQ. Trimming took off 2 bases at V and 2 bases at J, with 12 bases between the two ends. The CDR3 spans 15 residues. The CDR3 region is CASSFAGPDTDTQYF. CDR3 in DNA: TGCGCCAGCAGCTTCGCAGGACCCGACACAGATACGCAGTATTTT.

This clonotype was seen more than once but under ten times. The rearrangement joins TRBV4-3 to TRBJ2-1, with TRBD2 as a possible D gene (6 bases). Germline V gives CDR1 LGHNA, CDR2 YSLEER. The CDR3 sequence is 15 residues long. Trimming took off 1 base at V and 7 bases at J, with 14 bases between the two ends. The DNA of the CDR3 is TGCGCCAGCAGCCAAGGGATCGGGACTGTGAATGAGCAGTTCTTC. Its translation: CASSQGIGTVNEQFF.

The chain recombines TRBV28 with TRBJ1-2; possible D gene TRBD1, 6 bases. CDR1 and CDR2 from the germline V gene are MDHEN and SYDVKM. The CDR3 totals 14 residues. V was clipped by 3 bases and J by 6 bases, with 14 bases between them. DNA for the CDR3: TGTGCCAGCAGTTTGGGTGCGGGGGCGGATGGCTACACCTTC. Protein: CASSLGAGADGYTF.

There are many counts of this clonotype. The chain employs TRBV28 and TRBJ1-2, with 10 positions matching TRBD1. The germline V gene has CDR1 MDHEN and CDR2 SYDVKM. The length of the CDR3 is 15 residues. With V trimmed by 3 bases and J by 7 bases, 8 bases remained unmatched. Here the CDR3 reads CASSLIGTGDPGYTF. CDR3 coding DNA: TGTGCCAGCAGTTTGATAGGGACAGGGGATCCTGGCTACACCTTC.

This clonotype came up a few times. The V gene is TRBV28, the J gene TRBJ2-3, with D perhaps TRBD1 (6 bases). This CDR3 region has 16 residues. CDR1 is MDHEN, CDR2 SYDVKM, per germline. V was shortened by 5 bases and J by 0 bases, with 15 bases between the two germline ends. Here the CDR3 DNA reads TGTGCCAGCAGTCGAGGACAGTATGGGAGCACAGATACGCAGTATTTT. This encodes CASSRGQYGSTDTQYF.

The rearrangement joins TRBV19 to TRBJ1-2, with no clear D. With 6 bases removed from V and 4 bases from J, the gap between germline ends came to 9 bases. This CDR3 has 12 amino acids. Germline lookup yields CDR1 LNHDA and CDR2 SQIVND (reference sequence). CDR3 DNA sequence: TGTGCCAGTAGCGTCTGGTCCTATGGCTACACCTTC. It encodes CASSVWSYGYTF.

In its sample, this clonotype was seen a few times. The chain joins TRBV10-2 to TRBJ2-5; 10 positions match TRBD2. The CDR3 totals 15 residues. CDR1 and CDR2 (germline): WSHSY, SAAADI. Written as DNA, the CDR3 is TGCGGGGCATCGGCTAGCGGGAGAGTGCAAGAGACCCAGTACTTC. Amino acid sequence: CGASASGRVQETQYF.

The chain uses TRBV4-1 and TRBJ2-1; D is uncertain. The CDR3 extends over 18 amino acids. Germline CDR1 MGHRA, CDR2 YSYEKL. V lost 4 bases to trimming and J lost 0 bases, with 19 bases between them. The CDR3 coding sequence is TGCGCCAGCAGCCCACACCCTACTTTCCGCGACTCCTACAATGAGCAGTTCTTC. Residues: CASSPHPTFRDSYNEQFF.

This clonotype occurred a few times. This chain links TRBV14 with TRBJ2-1; D gene ambiguous. The germline V gene has CDR1 SGHDN and CDR2 FVKESK. This CDR3 comprises 11 residues. The V end lost 3 bases, the J end lost 8 bases, and 5 bases lay between the germline ends. DNA for the CDR3: TGTGCCAGCAGCCACACGGATGAGCAGTTCTTC. Amino acid sequence: CASSHTDEQFF.

This chain links TRBV5-1 with TRBJ2-4; 7 nucleotides match TRBD2. Germline loops: CDR1 SGHRS, CDR2 YFSETQ. V was pared by 5 bases and J by 3 bases, with 11 bases of the junction left unmatched. This CDR3 has 16 residues. The CDR3 DNA sequence: TGCGCCAGCAGTAGGTTCCCGGGAGGTTACAAAAACATTCAGTACTTC. This codes for CASSRFPGGYKNIQYF.

This clonotype was observed many times. CDR3 sequence reads: CASSSSDRRETQYF. The CDR3 region has the DNA TGTGCCAGCAGTTCGTCGGACAGGAGGGAGACCCAGTACTTC. The chain uses TRBV28 and TRBJ2-5; 7 bases line up with TRBD1. Germline CDR1 MDHEN, CDR2 SYDVKM. This CDR3 contains 14 residues. V lost 4 bases and J lost 5; bases outside the gene matches: 7.